The 4 T cell receptor beta chains below all came from one sample that was sequenced in a study of molecular identifiers for immune sequencing clone quantification. TCRdb recomputed calls from the PCR reads with MiXCR, one row per CDR3 protein. The repertoire holds 50,000 to 65,000 distinct CDR3 sequences, less than 25% seen once, with around 1.9% in the top ten. What was sequenced was naive CD8+ T cells from blood, with Jurkat cell RNA spiked in. Specified subset: FACS-sorted CD8+CD4-CCR7+CD45RA+ naive T cells. The receptors shown here come from a human donor in good health. Some libraries in this study had Jurkat cell RNA spiked in.

To note about this clonotype: This sequence may be a read error, since a much larger clone differs from it by one base. The DNA for the CDR3 is TGCGCCAGCAGCCAAGATAGGCCGTCTCTCATCGTAGATATGCAGTATTTT. It is translated as CASSQDRPSLIVDMQYF. The V gene is TRBV4-3, the J gene TRBJ2-3; D not resolved. Germline V gene lookup returns CDR1 LGHNA and CDR2 YSLEER. This CDR3 has 17 residues.

This clonotype was seen repeatedly, ten times or more. The chain uses TRBV5-5 and TRBJ1-5, with D uncertain. CDR1 SGHKS and CDR2 YYEKEE come from the germline V gene (reference sequence). This CDR3 contains 15 residues. Trimming pared 0 bases from V and 0 bases from J, leaving 7 bases between. CDR3 DNA sequence: TGTGCCAGCAGCTTGGTCAGCAATAGCAATCAGCCCCAGCATTTT. Protein product: CASSLVSNSNQPQHF.

Notes on this clonotype: This may be a read error, as it is one base from a much larger clone. V gene TRBV4-3 combines with J gene TRBJ2-3, with TRBD2 matching 11 bases. CDR3 length: 17 residues. In germline, CDR1 is LGHNA, CDR2 YSLEER. CDR3 amino acids: CASSQDSSGRGEDKQYF. The CDR3 DNA follows: TGCGCCAGCAGCCAAGATAGTAGCGGGAGGGGGGAAGATAAGCAGTATTTT.

V is TRBV7-6 and J is TRBJ2-7; maybe TRBD2 (6 bases). The CDR3 covers 16 residues. CDR1 is SGHVS and CDR2 is FNYEAQ in the germline V gene. V dropped 5 bases and J dropped 0 bases, with 17 bases sitting between them. CDR3 sequence reads: CASSPDGGYGSYEQYF. The CDR3 DNA sequence: TGTGCCAGCAGCCCGGACGGGGGATACGGCTCCTACGAGCAGTACTTC. Full variable domain (outside the CDR3, taken from reference TRBV7-6 and TRBJ2-7): GAGVSQSPRYKVTKRGQDVALRCDPISGHVSLYWYRQALGQGPEFLTYFNYEAQQDKSGLPNDRFSAERPEGSISTLTIQRTEQRDSAMYRCASSPDGGYGSYEQYFGPGTRLTVT.